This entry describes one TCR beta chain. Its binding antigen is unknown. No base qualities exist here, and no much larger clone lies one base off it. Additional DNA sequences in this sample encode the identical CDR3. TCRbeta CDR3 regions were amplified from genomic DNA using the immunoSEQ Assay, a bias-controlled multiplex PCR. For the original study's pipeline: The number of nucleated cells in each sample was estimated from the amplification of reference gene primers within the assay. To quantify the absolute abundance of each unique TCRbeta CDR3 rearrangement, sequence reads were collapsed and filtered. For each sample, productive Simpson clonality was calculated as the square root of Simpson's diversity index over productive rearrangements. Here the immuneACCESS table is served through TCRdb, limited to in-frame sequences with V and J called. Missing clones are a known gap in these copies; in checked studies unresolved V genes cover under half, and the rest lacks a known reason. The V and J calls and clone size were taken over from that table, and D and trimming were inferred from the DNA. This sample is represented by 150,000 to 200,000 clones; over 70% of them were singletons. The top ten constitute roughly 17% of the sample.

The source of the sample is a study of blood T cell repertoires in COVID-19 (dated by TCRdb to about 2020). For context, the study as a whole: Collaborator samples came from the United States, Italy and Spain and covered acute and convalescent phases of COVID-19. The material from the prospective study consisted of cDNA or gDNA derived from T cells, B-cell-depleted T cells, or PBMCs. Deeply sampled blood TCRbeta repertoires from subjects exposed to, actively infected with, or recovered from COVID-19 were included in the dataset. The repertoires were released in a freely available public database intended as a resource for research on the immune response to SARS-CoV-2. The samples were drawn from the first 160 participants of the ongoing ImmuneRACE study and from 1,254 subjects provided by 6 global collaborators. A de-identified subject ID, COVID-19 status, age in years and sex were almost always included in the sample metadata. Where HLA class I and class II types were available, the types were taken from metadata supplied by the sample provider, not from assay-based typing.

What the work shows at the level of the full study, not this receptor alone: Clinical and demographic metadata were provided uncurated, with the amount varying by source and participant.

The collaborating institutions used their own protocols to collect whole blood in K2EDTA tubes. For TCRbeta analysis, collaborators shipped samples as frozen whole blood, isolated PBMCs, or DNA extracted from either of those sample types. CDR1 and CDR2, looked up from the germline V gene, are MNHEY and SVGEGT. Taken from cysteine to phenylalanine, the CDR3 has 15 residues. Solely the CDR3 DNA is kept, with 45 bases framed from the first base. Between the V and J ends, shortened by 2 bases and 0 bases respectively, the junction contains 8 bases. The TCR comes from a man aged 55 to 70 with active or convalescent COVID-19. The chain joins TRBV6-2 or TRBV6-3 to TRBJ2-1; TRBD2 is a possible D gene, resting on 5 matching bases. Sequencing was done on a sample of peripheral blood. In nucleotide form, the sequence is TGTGCCAGCAGTTACGGCGGGCGCTCCTACAATGAGCAGTTCTTC. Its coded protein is CASSYGGRSYNEQFF.